This TCR beta chain was captured in a study of low-dose radiotherapy and immunotherapy resistance in tumors. About the study: Treatment of Cohort 1 consisted of 0.5 Gy per fraction every 2 weeks, adding up to 6.5 Gy. Every six weeks patients received intravenous ipilimumab 1 mg/kg, and every two weeks they received intravenous nivolumab 240 mg.

The CDR3 has 17 amino acids. Germline values: CDR1 DFQATT, CDR2 SNEGSKA (reference sequence). J was trimmed by 4 bases and V by 5 bases; bases with no gene match: 12. Alpha and beta chains were covered, as first-strand cDNA relied on TRAV- and TRBV-specific primers. Using a constant-region primer together with a V-primer adapter, TCRs were subjected to around 20 PCR cycles of amplification. TCRdb reanalysed the reads using MiXCR and keeps one entry per CDR3 protein. Among 60,000 to 75,000 distinct CDR3 sequences, more than 20% were seen once, and the ten largest hold roughly 7%. The sample's time point: before trial treatment. There are many counts of this clonotype.

This receptor was taken from a male donor with rectosigmoid adenocarcinoma. V usage is TRBV20-1 and J usage is TRBJ1-4, with TRBD1 matching 11 bases. The input for sequencing was PBMCs, taken before treatment. CDR3 sequence reads: CSAYTGQGAGINEKLFF. CDR3 in DNA: TGCAGTGCTTATACTGGACAGGGGGCAGGGATTAATGAAAAACTGTTTTTT.